This TCR beta chain was captured by sequencing in a study of cytomegalovirus exposure and HLA in healthy donors listed by TCRdb under 2017. Study-wide context: In an earlier analysis of some 550 of the donors, about 260 Gb of sequence data and approximately 120 million unique TCR beta sequences from some 170 million T cells were reported. On average, around 240,000 unique TCR beta nucleotide sequences were sequenced per donor among a few hundred genotyped donors of the cohort, with around 19% of those sequences being non-productive. About five DR-DQ haplotypes were handled as single units for association and clustering because linkage in the cohort was strong. Typing coverage differed by locus: A, B, C, DRB1 and DQB1 were typed in about 629-630 donors, DQA1 in around 500, DPA1 in 600 to 610, and DPB1 in 450 to 490. The study aimed to test whether cataloging public T cell receptors could reveal signatures of past pathogen exposure. Every repertoire in the discovery cohort had been generated on one and the same sequencing platform. A later analysis re-examined previously published TCR beta repertoires from more than 550 donors and added high-resolution HLA genotyping to investigate patterns of TCR occurrence. An earlier analysis of some 500 of the donors applied high-throughput TCR beta sequencing to assess whether each TCR beta V gene segment acted as functional or pseudogenic. In a later genetic analysis, genome-wide SNP genotypes for about three fifths of the 666 donors were used, and that subset was treated as a discovery cohort. The genetic ancestry cluster associated with self-reported Caucasian donors included 70% to 85% of the 398 genotyped donors. To predict cytomegalovirus infection status, the study combined high-throughput TCR immunosequencing, statistical association of individual TCRs with disease status, and machine learning. Approximately 310 gigabases of sequencing data and roughly 90 million unique TCR sequences were included in an early release covering around 600 HLA-typed donors. In addition to the first cohort of 666 subjects, a separate validation cohort of approximately 110 different subjects was used. Both class I and class II loci were covered by HLA typing, at four-digit resolution. In the later analysis, no new phenotypic data were used to find candidate immune exposures; instead, reliance was placed on TCR beta sequences and their occurrence across donors. Donor age, sex, ethnicity and CMV serostatus were collected together with the repertoire data. The T cell repertoires of under 750 subjects were profiled by immunosequencing and related to cytomegalovirus serostatus. What the study reported, not specific to this receptor: Because HLA typing was missing for some donors at each locus, association tests included only the typed subset. A later genetic analysis reported fewer N-insertions in productive TCRs among donors in an Asian-associated ancestry cluster than the roughly 650-donor mean. A further reported finding was that TCR beta sequences accurately predicted the HLA-A and HLA-B alleles for most subjects in the first cohort. The 87-base-pair reads could not distinguish some IMGT-functional V segments, including TRBV6-2 and TRBV6-3, so those segments were excluded. The cohort was sequenced for TCR beta chains only, and without alpha or paired-chain data the features that could be detected were limited. While some public TCRs were present in many individuals, most TCR sequences turned up only very rarely across donors. The presence/absence analyses assumed that sequencing depth was roughly uniform across donors, and that assumption may not be true. In vitro tests confirmed that a few of the cytomegalovirus-associated TCR beta chains recognize cytomegalovirus antigens. According to a later analysis, parvovirus B19, influenza, CMV and Epstein-Barr virus appeared linked to several top co-occurrence clusters. In both the original and validation cohorts, the classifier was reported to diagnose cytomegalovirus status with high specificity and sensitivity. Strong co-occurrence of HLA alleles, especially DR and DQ, made assigning TCR associations to individual alleles difficult. In a later analysis, most CMV-associated TCR beta chains were found to appear HLA-restricted, with HLA associations seemingly driven largely by CMV exposure. Correlated functional status among segregating V segments might reflect linkage disequilibrium, but an unknown experimental factor could not be ruled out. At a false discovery rate of 0.05, a later analysis linked around 17,000 TCR beta sequences to specific HLA alleles. Immune exposure information for the cohort was limited to CMV serostatus. A later analysis found that HLA-associated TCR beta chains were more clonally expanded and had lower generation probabilities than equally common non-associated chains. In an earlier analysis of fewer than 750 of the donors, most TCR beta V segments were observed in productive rearrangements about 87% or about 30% of the time, broadly matching IMGT annotations. It was suggested by the authors that the approach could potentially be generalized to other disease states and immunological phenotypes. A group of highly shared sequence variants was considered likely to be a technical artifact of the sequencing pipeline. V-gene and J-gene trimming of TCR beta chains was associated with a missense DCLRE1C variant in a later genetic analysis, and the association was replicated in an independent cohort. Because counts were too low, seventeen rarely observed V segments, including chromosome 9 orphons, were left out of the earlier analysis of 500 to 650 of the donors. According to a later analysis, TCR association rates differed among HLA loci, with DRB1 alleles showing the most associated TCRs and HLA-C alleles showing the fewest. A total of around 150 TCR beta chains were listed by the study as associated with cytomegalovirus.

The germline V gene (reference sequence) supplies CDR1 LNHDA and CDR2 SQIVND. V drops 5 bases and J drops 0 bases, leaving 8 bases in between. Counted from cysteine to phenylalanine, this CDR3 has 14 amino acids. The sequence is cut down to CDR3 DNA, 42 bases in frame from base 1. Turning to this clone: There is no known antigen for this receptor.

The cohort was made up of 666 healthy bone marrow donors. At the time of sampling, all cohort members were nominally healthy, though unrecorded immune exposures were likely present. The donor tested CMV seropositive and was one of the 289 seropositive cohort members. A peripheral blood sample was provided by each donor, and peripheral blood mononuclear cells were used for TCR beta sequencing. Genomic DNA extraction from the blood cell samples was performed with the Qiagen DNeasy Blood Extraction Kit. The library was obtained by the immunoSEQ multiplex PCR assay. For the multiplex PCR, a mixture combining 60 forward primers for TCR Vbeta segments and 13 reverse primers for TCR Jbeta segments was used. The CDR3 region of rearranged TCR beta genes was amplified from genomic DNA by a multiplex PCR assay. Amplified TCR beta libraries were sequenced as 87-base-pair reads on the Illumina HiSeq System. In the paper's pipeline: Across the roughly 700 repertoires, a later analysis counted roughly 84 million unique TCR beta chains, 9 million to 14 million of which were shared by at least two donors. Raw reads were error-corrected and collapsed into unique sequences with a nearest-neighbor algorithm that merged closely related sequences to remove PCR and sequencing errors. Alignment of CDR3 sequences to IMGT reference sequences was used to assign V, D and J gene segments. For a sequence to be retained, at least a six-nucleotide match to both a V gene segment and a J gene segment was required. A rearrangement was called productive if the CDR3 had no stop codons and remained in frame with V and J, and every other rearrangement was called non-productive. Following IMGT convention, CDR3 was defined as the stretch from the second conserved V-encoded cysteine to the conserved J-encoded phenylalanine. Sequences without an unambiguous match to a single V gene segment were excluded from the earlier analysis of almost 600 of the donors. An earlier analysis of 587 of the donors classified V segments as functional when productive rearrangements were above 56.7% and as segregating when the standard deviation between donors was above 5%. A statistical classification framework was developed to diagnose cytomegalovirus status using the catalog of TCR beta chain sequences. In a later analysis, TCR nucleotide sequences were compared against IMGT/GENE-DB human TR gene sequences so that V and J genes could be assigned. In a later analysis, CDR3 sequences and most-parsimonious VDJ recombination scenarios were assigned using the TCRdist pipeline. A later analysis defined each TCR beta chain by its CDR3 amino acid sequence plus V-gene family, and excluded reads lacking a unique V-gene family. A later analysis removed 592 highly shared, low-generation-probability nucleotide sequences to deal with suspected cross-contamination and a sequencing artifact. For each public chain, a later analysis derived a clonal expansion index from normalized ranks of inferred template counts within each repertoire. Generation probabilities in a later analysis came from a VDJ recombination model fitted to out-of-frame rearrangements, and those results were checked against IGoR. A later analysis scored TCR-TCR, TCR-HLA and TCR-CMV co-occurrence with hypergeometric tests, applying a repertoire-size bias correction to TCR pairs. In a later analysis, false discovery rates were estimated by permuting HLA or CMV assignments 20 times. In a later analysis, co-occurring TCRs were grouped using DBSCAN, with TCRdist sequence similarity added in when clustering inside HLA-allele-positive subsets. For co-occurrence clustering, repertoires with fewer than 30,000 or more than 120,000 public chains were excluded, along with four or five repertoires with anomalous nucleotide sharing. TCRdb carries this immuneACCESS record with in-frame sequences only. Its versions omit some clonotypes, under half of them owing to an unresolved V gene in the studies checked, with the rest unexplained. V and J calls and clone size come straight from that table; D and trimming were deduced from the DNA. The sample table records tens of thousands of clones. Of the sample, less than 2% is held by the ten largest clones.

The chain is made from TRBV19 and TRBJ2-1, with an unclear D gene assignment. Sequenced sample: PBMCs. This receptor was obtained from a woman in her thirties or forties in good health and CMV-seropositive. The nucleotide sequence is TGTGCCAGTAGTGCCTTGAGCTCCTACAATGAGCAGTTCTTC. This translates into CASSALSSYNEQFF.